This paragraph covers one T cell receptor beta chain sequence. At least ten counts were recorded for this clonotype. Its antigen is currently not known. Per-nucleotide qualities are absent, and no much larger clonotype sits a single base away. Only healthy Caucasian donors were included. Three unrelated non-twin adults were also sequenced: a male aged 18 to 30, a male aged 50 to 60 and a female aged 50 to 60. Using Miltenyi CD45RO+ enrichment and human naive T-cell isolation kits, memory (CD45RO+) and naive T cells were isolated from PBMC. The sample originates from a study of identical twins (dated by TCRdb to about 2016). With respect to the entire study: The study deep-sequenced TCR alpha and beta repertoires from monozygotic twins, unrelated adults of various ages and cord blood to test whether fetal clonotypes persist. To rule out contamination, replicate twin experiments were performed at different times with different library preparation protocols. Broad study findings and their caveats: Abundant cord blood beta clonotypes had fewer insertions, young adult naive repertoires showed a similar but weaker trend, and memory repertoires showed no such trend. Zero-insertion analyses could be partly confounded by invariant T cells such as MAIT and iNKT, although diverse VJ usage argued against such confounding for most clonotypes. The excess sharing between twins in beta out-of-frame sequences was weaker because fewer shared sequences reduced the signal-to-noise ratio. Conclusions relied on cross-sectional statistical analysis, since the same donors could not be followed over many years. Out-of-frame TCR alpha sharing in monozygotic twins was systematically underestimated by recombination models, whereas sharing between unrelated individuals was in agreement with the recombination models. Out-of-frame TCR alpha sequences shared between twins showed an excess of low generation-probability sequences compared with coincidental sharing between unrelated individuals.

The CDR3 runs 17 amino acids, cysteine and phenylalanine included. Only the CDR3 DNA is retained, 51 bases long and in frame from the first base. Via the germline V gene, CDR1 is MNHNS and CDR2 SASEGT. V is pared back by 6 bases and J by 3 bases, with 21 bases lying between the germline termini. Library generation was performed with 5' RACE. The data were produced on an Illumina HiSeq 2000. A universal primer binding site was added through template switching, and the final cDNA carried a unique molecular identifier so that TCR cDNA molecules could be counted accurately. Specific primers in the conserved constant-segment region were used to synthesize first-strand cDNA for the TCR alpha and beta chains. Each cDNA library was double barcoded, with a SMART-Mk sample barcode plus Illumina barcodes, to control for contamination. TruSeq adapter sequences, together with Illumina sample barcodes, were added in two successive PCR steps. Sequencing of the TCR alpha and beta cDNA libraries was done on the Illumina HiSeq platform using custom primers. For the original study's pipeline: Raw reads were processed with MiGEC to extract unique molecular identifiers, and MiXCR was used to determine CDR3 positions. For each individual, recombination models were inferred using an EM algorithm with the repgenHMM and IGoR tools. Shared clonotypes were analyzed with the tcR package in R, and sharing was normalized by the product of cloneset sizes. To study raw recombination without the effects of thymic and clonal selection, out-of-frame nonproductive sequences were analyzed. TCRdb reprocessed the public reads (quality trimming at Q25 with fastp, clone calling with MiXCR) and kept in-frame beta chains. Every entry covers one CDR3 protein and lists the most common genes and DNA from its rows. In this record, the V and J calls reflect TCRdb's handling and not the investigators' own analysis. Here the sample has 400,000 to 500,000 distinct CDR3 sequences; approximately 18% occur a single time. Together, the top ten hold 9% to 15% of the sample.

The sequenced sample consisted of naive T cells sorted from blood. Taken with the paper, the label for cell subset or site translates to: cells isolated with a human naive T-cell isolation kit. The rearranged segments are TRBV6-1 and TRBJ2-4; TRBD1 is possibly the D segment (6 matching bases). This TCR derives from a man over 45 in good health. The CDR3 in this case is CASRTGHSTWGKNIQYF. The nucleotides are TGTGCCAGCAGGACAGGACACTCGACTTGGGGCAAAAACATTCAGTACTTC.